This TCR beta chain comes out of a study of blood T cell repertoires in COVID-19. About the study: Samples came from the United States, Italy and Spain, spanning acute and convalescent COVID-19. PBMCs, B-cell-depleted T cells, or T cells were the source of the cDNA or gDNA that made up the material.

V lost 6 bases to trimming and J lost 6 bases; unmatched junction nucleotides: 5. CDR1 and CDR2 from the germline V gene are MNHEY and SVGAGI. The CDR3 has 13 residues. Here immunoSEQ multiplex PCR was the method, and the copy in TCRdb shows in-frame clones only, minus some. The sample consists of approximately 130,000 clones, 65% to 90% of them appearing once. The receptor was derived from a woman aged 60-70 years with active or convalescent COVID-19. The chain links TRBV6-5 to TRBJ1-1; TRBD1 matches at 9 bases. Input material: peripheral blood. The CDR3 loop reads CASSSTGGPEAFF. In DNA form, the CDR3 reads TGTGCCAGCAGCTCCACAGGGGGCCCTGAAGCTTTCTTT.